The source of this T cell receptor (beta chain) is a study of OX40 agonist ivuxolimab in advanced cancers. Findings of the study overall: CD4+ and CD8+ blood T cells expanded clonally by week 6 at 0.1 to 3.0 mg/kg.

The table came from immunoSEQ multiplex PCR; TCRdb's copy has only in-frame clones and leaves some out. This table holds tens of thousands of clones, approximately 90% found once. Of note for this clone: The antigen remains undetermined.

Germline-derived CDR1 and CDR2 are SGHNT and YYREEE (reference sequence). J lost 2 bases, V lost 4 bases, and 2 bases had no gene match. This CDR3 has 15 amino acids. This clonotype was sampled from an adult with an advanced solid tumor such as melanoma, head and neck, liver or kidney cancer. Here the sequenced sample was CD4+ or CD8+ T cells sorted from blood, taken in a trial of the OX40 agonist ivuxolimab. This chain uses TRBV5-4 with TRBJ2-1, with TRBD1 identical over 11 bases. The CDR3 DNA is TGTGCCAGCAGCGGGGGACAGGGGGCCTACAATGAGCAGTTCTTC. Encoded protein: CASSGGQGAYNEQFF.